A single sample gave rise to the 31 T cell receptor beta chains below, sequenced in a study of T-cell memory formation after mild COVID-19. TCRdb fed the 5' RACE reads into MiXCR, producing one record per CDR3 protein. This table has roughly 100,000 distinct CDR3 sequences, around 12% appearing once. The sample consisted of PBMCs or a T cell subset sorted from them (not recorded which). The source is an adult woman who had mild COVID-19 (a few samples of this study predate the infection). Cell type and time point are not known.

The sample holds many counts of this clonotype. The rearrangement links TRBV24-1 to TRBJ2-1; 9 bases align to TRBD2. The ends lost 5 bases at V and 1 base at J; junction bases unmatched: 5. CDR1 is KGHDR and CDR2 is SFDVKD in the germline V gene. The CDR3 contains 16 residues. The CDR3 DNA reads TGTGCCACCAGTGTGGATAGCGGGGGTTCCTACAATGAGCAGTTCTTC. Translating it yields CATSVDSGGSYNEQFF.

At least ten counts were recorded for this clonotype. J is TRBJ2-5 and V is TRBV5-1; TRBD1 aligns across 7 bases. V was pared by 3 bases and J by 1 base, with 3 bases of the junction left unmatched. Germline V lookup: CDR1 SGHRS, CDR2 YFSETQ. This CDR3 has 14 residues. The CDR3 coding sequence is TGCGCCAGCAGCTCCGACAGGGTCCAAGAGACCCAGTACTTC. Translation: CASSSDRVQETQYF.

This chain uses TRBV4-2 with TRBJ2-5; possibly TRBD2 for D (6 bases). V was clipped by 4 bases and J by 1 base, with 22 bases between them. Germline loops: CDR1 LGHNA, CDR2 YNFKEQ. This CDR3 comprises 18 residues. The CDR3 nucleotides read TGTGCCAGCAGCCCCGGGGAGGTCTTTGGCGGGACCCAAGAGACCCAGTACTTC. Translating gives CASSPGEVFGGTQETQYF.

This clonotype was detected only a few times. The V call is TRBV7-2, the J call TRBJ2-5, with D maybe TRBD2 (6 bases). The germline V gene encodes CDR1 SGHTA and CDR2 FQGNSA. This CDR3 has 11 residues. With 5 bases removed from V and 5 bases from J, the gap between germline ends came to 6 bases. Here the CDR3 DNA reads TGTGCCAGCAGCGGGGGGGAGACCCAGTACTTC. Protein product: CASSGGETQYF. Combining the CDR3 with reference TRBV7-2 and TRBJ2-5 gives the whole variable domain GAGVSQSPSNKVTEKGKDVELRCDPISGHTALYWYRQSLGQGLEFLIYFQGNSAPDKSGLPSDRFSAERTGGSVSTLTIQRTQQEDSAVYLCASSGGETQYFGPGTRLLVL.

The sample holds a few counts of this clonotype. The J gene is TRBJ2-7, the V gene TRBV29-1, with a tentative D call TRBD2 (7 bases). The germline V and J ends were trimmed by 6 bases and 0 bases, with 15 bases remaining between them. CDR3 length: 14 residues. Germline CDR1 reads SQVTM; CDR2 reads ANQGSEA. DNA of the CDR3: TGCAGCGTGGGAGGGGGGGAGGACTCCTACGAGCAGTACTTC. It encodes CSVGGGEDSYEQYF.

The V gene is TRBV7-9, the J gene TRBJ1-1; the D is unclear. The CDR3 covers 12 residues. Germline values: CDR1 SEHNR, CDR2 FQNEAQ (reference sequence). V lost 1 base to trimming and J lost 6 bases, with 6 bases between them. This CDR3 is CASSLGVAEAFF. The CDR3 nucleotides are TGTGCCAGCAGCTTAGGAGTCGCTGAAGCTTTCTTT.

CDR3 residues: CASSLSSGSSSYEQYF. The CDR3 region has the DNA TGTGCCAGCAGCTTATCTAGCGGGAGCAGCTCCTACGAGCAGTACTTC. The rearrangement uses TRBV7-2 and TRBJ2-7; 10 positions match TRBD2. The germline V gene has CDR1 SGHTA and CDR2 FQGNSA. The CDR3 is made up of 16 amino acids. The J segment lost 0 bases and the V segment lost 2 bases, leaving 4 bases of the junction unmatched.

This clonotype appeared many times. The chain's CDR3 is CASSVSGASYNEQFF. CDR3 DNA: TGTGCCAGCAGCGTTAGCGGAGCCTCCTACAATGAGCAGTTCTTC. V usage is TRBV9 and J usage is TRBJ2-1, with D possibly matching TRBD2 (6 bases). Germline CDR1 reads SGDLS; CDR2 reads YYNGEE. V was trimmed by 2 bases and J by 0 bases, leaving 9 bases between them. The CDR3 totals 15 residues.

This clonotype was picked up a small number of times. DNA for the CDR3: TGTGCCAGCAGTTACACGGTAGCGGGGGCGTATTGGGAGCTGTTTTTT. The encoded protein is CASSYTVAGAYWELFF. The chain couples TRBV6-2 or TRBV6-3 to TRBJ2-2; TRBD2 agrees at 9 bases. The germline V gene encodes CDR1 MNHEY and CDR2 SVGEGT. With 2 bases clipped from V and 9 bases from J, the junction kept 10 bases outside the gene matches. The CDR3 has 16 residues.

The chain employs TRBV6-2 or TRBV6-3 and TRBJ2-1; possible D gene TRBD2, 6 bases. The CDR3 loop spans 13 amino acids. Germline values: CDR1 MNHEY, CDR2 SVGEGT. V was clipped by 4 bases and J by 6 bases, with 10 bases between them. The CDR3 coding sequence is TGTGCCAGCAGTTCCCGGGACTTCAATGAGCAGTTCTTC. It specifies CASSSRDFNEQFF.

The chain employs TRBV4-2 and TRBJ1-5; D unresolved. In germline, CDR1 is LGHNA, CDR2 YNFKEQ. This CDR3 contains 16 residues. The V and J ends lost 4 bases and 4 bases respectively, with 17 bases between them. The CDR3 DNA sequence: TGTGCCAGCAGCCCAGCTCACTTACCCGAGAATCAGCCCCAGCATTTT. As protein: CASSPAHLPENQPQHF.

The chain employs TRBV6-5 and TRBJ2-1; no firm D call. There are 11 residues in the CDR3. Trimming removed 3 bases at V and 7 bases at J, with 4 bases between. Per germline, CDR1 MNHEY and CDR2 SVGAGI. This CDR3 reads CASSYKNEQFF. DNA for the CDR3: TGTGCCAGCAGTTATAAGAATGAGCAGTTCTTC.

This clonotype was seen a handful of times. In nucleotides, the CDR3 is TGTGCCACCAGTGATTTCGGCCAGTCGGGCCACGAGCAGTACTTC. Residues: CATSDFGQSGHEQYF. This chain joins TRBV24-1 and TRBJ2-7, with D uncertain. This CDR3 region has 15 residues. The germline V gene has CDR1 KGHDR and CDR2 SFDVKD. Between the trimmed V and J ends, which lost 1 base and 5 bases, there was a span of 14 bases.

V gene TRBV4-1 combines with J gene TRBJ1-5; no definite D call. Germline CDR1 MGHRA, CDR2 YSYEKL. The V gene lost 4 bases and the J gene lost 2 bases, with 18 bases spanning the gap. The CDR3 sequence is 17 residues long. DNA for the CDR3: TGCGCCAGCAGCCGCCGATCTGGGGTGATAGGCAATCAGCCCCAGCATTTT. It yields the protein CASSRRSGVIGNQPQHF.

A few counts support this clonotype. V and J are TRBV2 and TRBJ1-5, with no clear D. Germline V gene data show CDR1 as SNHLY and CDR2 as FYNNEI. The CDR3 contains 15 residues. Trimming cost V 1 base and J 0 bases, with 7 bases left between them. The CDR3 nucleotides read TGTGCCAGCAGTGAAGGCAGCCTTAGCAATCAGCCCCAGCATTTT. The encoded protein is CASSEGSLSNQPQHF.

This clonotype was recorded a few times. The junction differs from germline at one of its ends, possibly a read error. The J gene is TRBJ2-5, the V gene TRBV7-7; D uncertain. This CDR3 region has 13 residues. The germline CDR1 and CDR2 sequences are SSHAT and FNYEAQ (reference sequence). CDR3 protein: CASSPGHQETQYF. In nucleotides, the CDR3 is TGTGCTAGCAGCCCCGGCCACCAAGAGACCCAGTACTTC.

The chain uses TRBV7-9 and TRBJ2-7; TRBD2 matches 8 bases. The CDR3 has 14 residues. Trimming cost V 5 bases and J 2 bases; bases outside gene matches: 5. Per germline, CDR1 SEHNR and CDR2 FQNEAQ (reference sequence). Here the CDR3 reads CASSPPGGAYEQYF. CDR3 DNA sequence: TGTGCCAGCAGCCCTCCCGGGGGGGCCTACGAGCAGTACTTC.

The rearrangement joins TRBV6-5 to TRBJ2-3; a possible D gene is TRBD2 (5 bases). CDR1 is MNHEY and CDR2 is SVGAGI in the germline V gene. The CDR3 contains 13 residues. V lost 4 bases, J lost 3 bases, and 8 bases lay in between. CDR3 bases: TGTGCCAGCAGTTCAACTAGGACAGATACGCAGTATTTT. It specifies CASSSTRTDTQYF.

This clonotype was counted a few times. The J gene is TRBJ2-7, the V gene TRBV4-1; 7 nucleotides line up with TRBD1. This CDR3 comprises 15 residues. Germline V gene sequence: CDR1 MGHRA, CDR2 YSYEKL. The trim removed 1 base at V and 6 bases at J, leaving 9 bases unmatched. CDR3: CASSQVAGTAREQYF. In DNA, the CDR3 is TGCGCCAGCAGCCAAGTTGCCGGGACAGCCCGCGAGCAGTACTTC.

This clonotype was counted a few times. This chain uses TRBV12-3 or TRBV12-4 with TRBJ2-5, with a tentative D call TRBD1 (5 bases). V was clipped by 7 bases and J by 0 bases, with 9 bases between them. The CDR3 contains 13 residues. The CDR3 protein is CASNPTDQETQYF. For the CDR3, the DNA is TGTGCCAGCAACCCGACAGACCAAGAGACCCAGTACTTC.

The table lists this clonotype with a few counts. This sequence joins TRBV5-8 and TRBJ2-2; 7 positions agree with TRBD2. The CDR3 is made up of 17 amino acids. V was clipped by 1 base and J by 1 base; unmatched bases: 7. The germline gives CDR1 SGHTS, CDR2 YDEGEE. The CDR3 DNA sequence: TGTGCCAGCAGCTTGTATGTGTCTAGCGGGAACACCGGGGAGCTGTTTTTT. This encodes CASSLYVSSGNTGELFF.

The V and J genes are TRBV20-1 and TRBJ2-1, with 12 positions matching TRBD2. The length of the CDR3 is 15 residues. Germline CDR1 is DFQATT and CDR2 is SNEGSKA (reference sequence). V lost 6 bases and J lost 3; bases outside the gene matches: 6. CDR3: CSAPLAGGHYNEQFF. The DNA of the CDR3 is TGCAGTGCCCCACTAGCGGGGGGACACTACAATGAGCAGTTCTTC.

About this clonotype itself: A much larger clone differs from this one at a single base, so this may be a read error. The chain uses TRBV12-3 or TRBV12-4 and TRBJ2-2; D is ambiguous. CDR3 length equals 12 residues. The V end lost 3 bases, the J end lost 10 bases, and 9 bases lay between the germline ends. The CDR3 DNA is TGTGCCAGCAGTTTGAGTGGCGTGGAGCTGTTTTTT. This translates into CASSLSGVELFF.

This CDR3 is CASSPLLANYGYTF. DNA for the CDR3: TGTGCCAGCAGCCCGTTGTTAGCTAACTATGGCTACACCTTC. The chain joins TRBV7-9 to TRBJ1-2; D gene ambiguous. The V end was cut by 5 bases, the J end by 0 bases, with 10 bases between. CDR1 SEHNR and CDR2 FQNEAQ come from the germline V gene (reference sequence). The CDR3 loop spans 14 amino acids.

This clonotype was counted between two and nine times. The J gene is TRBJ2-7, the V gene TRBV6-5; no clear D. Germline lookup yields CDR1 MNHEY and CDR2 SVGAGI. Trimming removed 6 bases at V and 0 bases at J, with 6 bases between. This CDR3 region has 12 residues. CDR3 bases: TGTGCCAGCAGCGCGCCCTCCTACGAGCAGTACTTC. Encoded protein: CASSAPSYEQYF.

Only a few counts were recorded for this clonotype. The chain recombines TRBV30 with TRBJ1-2, with 8 bases that match TRBD1. CDR3 size: 14 residues. V dropped 5 bases and J dropped 3; count of bases not matched to a gene: 8. CDR1 and CDR2 from the germline V gene are GTSNPN and SVGIG (reference sequence). CDR3 amino acids: CAWREAGGDYGYTF. CDR3 sequence (DNA): TGTGCCTGGCGGGAGGCAGGGGGCGACTATGGCTACACCTTC.

V gene TRBV9 combines with J gene TRBJ1-5; the D gene is possibly TRBD1 (6 bases). Germline CDR1 reads SGDLS; CDR2 reads YYNGEE. The CDR3 is 16 residues long. V dropped 4 bases and J dropped 0 bases, with 14 bases sitting between them. The CDR3 sequence: CASSPRTVDSNQPQHF. In DNA, the CDR3 is TGTGCCAGCAGCCCGCGGACAGTGGATAGCAATCAGCCCCAGCATTTT.

The J gene is TRBJ1-1, the V gene TRBV5-1; 7 nucleotides line up with TRBD1. The germline V gene encodes CDR1 SGHRS and CDR2 YFSETQ. With 3 bases clipped from V and 4 bases from J, the junction kept 3 bases outside the gene matches. The CDR3 sequence is 13 residues long. This CDR3 reads CASSSTGATEAFF. CDR3 nucleotide sequence: TGCGCCAGCAGCTCTACAGGGGCCACTGAAGCTTTCTTT.

The chain has TRBV25-1 and TRBJ2-7; tentative D call: TRBD1 (5 bases). The CDR3 has 13 amino acids. In germline, CDR1 is MGHDK, CDR2 SYGVNS. The V gene lost 4 bases and the J gene lost 4 bases, with 11 bases spanning the gap. CDR3 amino acids: CASSGPGRYEQYF. DNA of the CDR3: TGTGCCAGCAGTGGTCCAGGGCGATACGAGCAGTACTTC.

This clonotype came up a few times. The V and J genes are TRBV24-1 and TRBJ2-7; D tentatively fits TRBD1 or TRBD2 (5 bases each). Trimming stripped 4 bases from V and 2 bases from J, with 11 bases between. This CDR3 is built from 14 residues. Germline V lookup: CDR1 KGHDR, CDR2 SFDVKD. The CDR3 DNA is TGTGCCACCAGTGAACCGGGACGGGCCTACGAGCAGTACTTC. Encoded protein: CATSEPGRAYEQYF.

This clonotype has a handful of counts. V and J are TRBV30 and TRBJ2-3, with 9 bases that match TRBD2. Germline V gene sequence: CDR1 GTSNPN, CDR2 SVGIG (reference sequence). The trim removed 0 bases at V and 3 bases at J, leaving 4 bases unmatched. The CDR3 spans 15 residues. The CDR3 DNA reads as TGTGCCTGGAGTGTAGCGGGGGGCTGGACAGATACGCAGTATTTT. Amino acid sequence: CAWSVAGGWTDTQYF.